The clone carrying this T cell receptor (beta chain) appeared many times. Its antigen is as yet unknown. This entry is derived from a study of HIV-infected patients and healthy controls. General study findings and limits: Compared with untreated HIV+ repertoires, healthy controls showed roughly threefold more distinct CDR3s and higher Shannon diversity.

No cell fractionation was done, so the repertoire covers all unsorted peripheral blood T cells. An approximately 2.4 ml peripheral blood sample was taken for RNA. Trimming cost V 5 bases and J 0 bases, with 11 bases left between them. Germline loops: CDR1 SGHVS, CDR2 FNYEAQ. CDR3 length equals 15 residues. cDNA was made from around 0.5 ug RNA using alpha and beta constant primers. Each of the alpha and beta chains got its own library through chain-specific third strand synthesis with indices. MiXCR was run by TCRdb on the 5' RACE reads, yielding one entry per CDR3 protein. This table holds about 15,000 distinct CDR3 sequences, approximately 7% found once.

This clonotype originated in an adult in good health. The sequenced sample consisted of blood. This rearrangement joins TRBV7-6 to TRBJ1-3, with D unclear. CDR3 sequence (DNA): TGTGCCAGCAGCCCCTCCGGGAGCTCTGGAAACACCATATATTTT. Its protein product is CASSPSGSSGNTIYF.